This entry lists 21 T cell receptor beta chains sequenced from one sample in a study of shared clonotypes between healthy human individuals. Some clones are missing from TCRdb's copy, which holds only in-frame ones; the method was immunoSEQ multiplex PCR. The data show over a million clones, 78% seen once. The sequencing input was memory CD4+ T cells from PBMCs. Subset given: CD45RA-negative fraction. These receptors were taken from a young man in good health. Some clones in this sample may be carry-over from other donors' samples.

This chain links TRBV5-4 with TRBJ2-3; D not resolved. Germline V lookup: CDR1 SGHNT, CDR2 YYREEE (reference sequence). V was shortened by 0 bases and J by 5 bases, with 10 bases between the two germline ends. The CDR3 covers 14 residues. CDR3 bases: TGTGCCAGCAGCTTGGCCGGCAAGGGAGATACGCAGTATTTT. Translation: CASSLAGKGDTQYF.

The chain joins TRBV28 to TRBJ1-2; tentatively, D is TRBD1 (6 bases). The V gene's germline CDR1 is MDHEN and CDR2 SYDVKM. The V end lost 4 bases, the J end lost 4 bases, and 13 bases lay between the germline ends. The CDR3 extends over 14 amino acids. CDR3 amino acids: CASSSSTGFYGYTF. In nucleotides, the CDR3 is TGTGCCAGCAGTTCATCGACAGGTTTCTATGGCTACACCTTC.

The V gene is TRBV30, the J gene TRBJ1-2, with TRBD1 matching over 7 bases. Trimming at V came to 8 bases and at J to 6 bases, leaving 15 bases not matched to a gene. There are 14 residues in the CDR3. Germline lookup yields CDR1 GTSNPN and CDR2 SVGIG (reference sequence). The CDR3 region has the DNA TGTGCCCTTAGCCAAGGGACAGCCAGCGATGGCTACACCTTC. It codes for CALSQGTASDGYTF.

This clone was picked up one time. At one end, the junction sequence differs from germline, possibly due to a read error. This sequence joins TRBV19 and TRBJ2-7, with 9 bases fitting TRBD2. Germline CDR1 LNHDA, CDR2 SQIVND (reference sequence). The CDR3 contains 14 residues. DNA for the CDR3: TGTGCCAGTAGTCCTAGCGGGATCCCGTACGCGCAGTACTTC. This sequence encodes CASSPSGIPYAQYF.

V is TRBV7-2 and J is TRBJ2-7, with unresolved D. The CDR3 runs to 14 residues. The germline V gene encodes CDR1 SGHTA and CDR2 FQGNSA. The ends were cut back, 3 bases at V and 0 bases at J, with 9 bases in the middle. CDR3 protein: CASSFARSSYEQYF. In nucleotides, the CDR3 is TGTGCCAGCAGCTTTGCCAGGAGCTCCTACGAGCAGTACTTC.

The rearrangement links TRBV5-1 to TRBJ2-3; tentatively, D is TRBD1 or TRBD2 (5 bases each). V was cut by 4 bases and J by 2 bases, with 11 bases left in between. This CDR3 region has 14 residues. Germline V lookup: CDR1 SGHRS, CDR2 YFSETQ. The CDR3 coding sequence is TGCGCCAGCAGCACCGGGGCCCCCACAGATACGCAGTATTTT. Its protein is CASSTGAPTDTQYF. Full variable domain (rest looked up from reference TRBV5-1 and TRBJ2-3): KAGVTQTPRYLIKTRGQQVTLSCSPISGHRSVSWYQQTPGQGLQFLFEYFSETQRNKGNFPGRFSGRQFSNSRSEMNVSTLELGDSALYLCASSTGAPTDTQYFGPGTRLTVL.

This chain connects TRBV25-1 to TRBJ1-2; D is possibly TRBD1 (5 bases). In germline, CDR1 is MGHDK, CDR2 SYGVNS. The CDR3 runs 11 residues. V was clipped by 7 bases and J by 7 bases, with 10 bases between them. CDR3 loop: CASIGGAGYTF. CDR3 bases: TGTGCCAGCATAGGAGGGGCTGGCTACACCTTC.

The genes are TRBV6-5 and TRBJ1-2, with TRBD1 matching over 10 bases. The J segment lost 2 bases and the V segment lost 3 bases, leaving 3 bases of the junction unmatched. CDR3 length equals 15 residues. The germline gives CDR1 MNHEY, CDR2 SVGAGI. The CDR3 DNA reads as TGTGCCAGCAGTTATCAGGACAGGGGGAACTATGGCTACACCTTC. It codes for CASSYQDRGNYGYTF.

The CDR3 coding sequence is TGTGCCAGCACCCGAAATGGGGGTAGGGACACTGAAGCTTTCTTT. Residues: CASTRNGGRDTEAFF. The J gene is TRBJ1-1, the V gene TRBV27; weak D call: TRBD1 (5 bases). CDR1 MNHEY and CDR2 SMNVEV come from the germline V gene (reference sequence). V was cut by 7 bases and J by 3 bases, with 18 bases left in between. This CDR3 has 15 amino acids.

This clone was seen only once. The chain is built from TRBV27 and TRBJ2-5; perhaps TRBD2 as D (7 bases). V shed 8 bases and J shed 4 bases, with 20 bases lying between them. The CDR3 length is 15 residues. CDR1 MNHEY and CDR2 SMNVEV come from the germline V gene (reference sequence). CDR3 nucleotides: TGTGCCAGCTGGGGGGGCGCCCTCCGGCGAGAGACCCAGTACTTC. The encoded protein is CASWGGALRRETQYF.

As DNA, the CDR3 is TGTGCCAGCAGTACTGAGGGGGGGCAGTTCTTC. Its translation is CASSTEGGQFF. The rearrangement uses TRBV28 and TRBJ2-1; possibly TRBD1 or TRBD2 for D (6 bases each). This CDR3 spans 11 amino acids. CDR1 and CDR2 from the germline V gene are MDHEN and SYDVKM. V dropped 5 bases and J dropped 12 bases, with 11 bases sitting between them.

The chain employs TRBV5-8 and TRBJ2-7; possible D gene TRBD1, 6 bases. Germline CDR1 and CDR2: SGHTS and YDEGEE. Between the trimmed V and J ends, which lost 0 bases and 2 bases, there was a span of 9 bases. The CDR3 totals 14 residues. The CDR3 DNA follows: TGTGCCAGCAGCTTGGCGGGACAAGCCTACGAGCAGTACTTC. It specifies CASSLAGQAYEQYF.

The J gene is TRBJ2-7, the V gene TRBV5-6; no clear D gene. CDR1 and CDR2 (germline): SGHDT, YYEEEE. The CDR3 loop spans 11 amino acids. V was clipped by 4 bases and J by 3 bases, with 5 bases between them. This CDR3 reads CASSNYYEQYF. The CDR3 region has the DNA TGTGCCAGCAGCAACTACTACGAGCAGTACTTC.

This sequence joins TRBV30 and TRBJ2-7; TRBD1 is a possible D gene (5 bases). The CDR3 runs 14 residues. The V gene lost 0 bases and the J gene lost 2 bases, with 11 bases spanning the gap. Germline values: CDR1 GTSNPN, CDR2 SVGIG (reference sequence). As DNA, the CDR3 is TGTGCCTGGAGTGTAGGGTCAGGGCCCTACGAGCAGTACTTC. Residues: CAWSVGSGPYEQYF.

The rearrangement uses TRBV2 and TRBJ1-5; TRBD1 is a possible D gene (5 bases). The germline CDR1 and CDR2 sequences are SNHLY and FYNNEI. With 10 bases removed from V and 2 bases from J, the gap between germline ends came to 15 bases. CDR3 size: 14 residues. The CDR3 reads CATRLGEGNQPQHF. The CDR3 region has the DNA TGTGCCACCCGTCTGGGGGAGGGCAATCAGCCCCAGCATTTT. Looking up the rest from reference TRBV2 and TRBJ1-5 gives the full variable domain: EPEVTQTPSHQVTQMGQEVILRCVPISNHLYFYWYRQILGQKVEFLVSFYNNEISEKSEIFDDQFSVERPDGSNFTLKIRSTKLEDSAMYFCATRLGEGNQPQHFGDGTRLSIL.

This clone was detected only once. The CDR3 DNA follows: TGTGCCAGCAGCCCCCTTGGGCCAGATACGCAGTATTTT. This codes for CASSPLGPDTQYF. This chain uses TRBV14 with TRBJ2-3; D is ambiguous. This CDR3 spans 13 amino acids. Germline CDR1 is SGHDN and CDR2 is FVKESK. V was pared by 4 bases and J by 4 bases, with 9 bases between.

The V call is TRBV10-3, the J call TRBJ1-2, with a possible D match to TRBD1 (5 bases). The germline gives CDR1 ENHRY, CDR2 SYGVKD. The CDR3 has 13 residues. V shed 4 bases and J shed 8 bases, with 14 bases lying between them. CDR3 sequence (DNA): TGTGCCATCAGTGCAGGGTTTAGTTGGGGCTACACCTTC. Translating gives CAISAGFSWGYTF.

The chain joins TRBV4-2 to TRBJ1-2; no firm D call. V shed 0 bases and J shed 7 bases, with 12 bases lying between them. This CDR3 has 14 amino acids. From germline, CDR1 is LGHNA and CDR2 YNFKEQ. The CDR3 region has the DNA TGTGCCAGCAGCCAAGATCGGGTGCCCGGTGGCTACACCTTC. Amino acid sequence: CASSQDRVPGGYTF.

The chain couples TRBV7-2 to TRBJ2-5, with D maybe TRBD2 (7 bases). CDR1 SGHTA and CDR2 FQGNSA come from the germline V gene. The V end was cut by 4 bases, the J end by 5 bases, with 17 bases between. The CDR3 loop spans 15 amino acids. The CDR3, as DNA: TGTGCCAGCAGCTCCGCCGGGGGGCGGGGGGAGACCCAGTACTTC. Amino acids: CASSSAGGRGETQYF.

The gene calls are TRBV2 and TRBJ2-1; TRBD2 matches 8 bases. Trimming removed 0 bases from V and 7 bases from J; junction bases left unmatched: 2. This CDR3 has 14 amino acids. Germline V gene lookup returns CDR1 SNHLY and CDR2 FYNNEI. The CDR3: CASSEAPSGNEQFF. CDR3 coding DNA: TGTGCCAGCAGTGAAGCGCCTAGCGGGAATGAGCAGTTCTTC.

On this clone itself: It differs at one base from a far larger clone, so likely a read error. V gene TRBV5-1 combines with J gene TRBJ2-7; 11 bases fit TRBD1. J lost 3 bases, V lost 2 bases, and 1 base had no gene match. The CDR3 sequence is 14 residues long. CDR1 is SGHRS and CDR2 is YFSETQ in the germline V gene. The CDR3 loop is CASSFGTGGYEQYF. In DNA, the CDR3 is TGCGCCAGCAGCTTCGGGACAGGGGGCTACGAGCAGTACTTC.